This passage covers 23 T cell receptor beta chains from one sample sequenced in a study of CD8 T cells in Susac syndrome. Random hexamers were used to reverse transcribe an amount of roughly 0.45 to 1 ug RNA. A single record per CDR3 protein comes from TCRdb applying MiXCR to the immunoSEQ multiplex PCR reads. The sample has more than 250,000 distinct CDR3 sequences; around 90% are singletons. The sequenced sample consisted of CD4+ T cells from PBMCs. The receptors here all came from a human donor with multiple sclerosis.

This rearrangement joins TRBV29-1 to TRBJ1-1; no firm D call. Germline CDR1 is SQVTM and CDR2 is ANQGSEA. The CDR3 totals 12 residues. The CDR3 DNA reads as TGCATGGGCAGGTGGGGGAACACTGAAGCTTTCTTT. It translates to CMGRWGNTEAFF.

The chain's CDR3 is CASSAQGATRNQPQHF. CDR3 DNA: TGTGCCAGTAGTGCCCAGGGGGCCACCCGCAATCAGCCCCAGCATTTT. The rearrangement joins TRBV19 to TRBJ1-5, with TRBD1 matching over 8 bases. The CDR3 is 16 residues long. Germline CDR1 and CDR2: LNHDA and SQIVND (reference sequence). The V and J ends lost 5 bases and 2 bases, in that order; junction bases with no gene match: 8.

V gene TRBV29-1 combines with J gene TRBJ1-1, with D possibly TRBD1 on 5 matching bases. Germline V CDR1 and CDR2: SQVTM, ANQGSEA. This CDR3 comprises 11 residues. Deletions cut 3 bases from V and 11 bases from J, with 13 bases between. CDR3 loop: CSVEIREGAFF. CDR3 nucleotide sequence: TGCAGCGTTGAGATAAGAGAGGGGGCTTTCTTT.

The chain joins TRBV18 to TRBJ2-1; no clear D gene. The germline V and J ends were trimmed by 2 bases and 8 bases, with 13 bases remaining between them. Germline V gives CDR1 KGHSH, CDR2 LQKENI. This CDR3 is 14 amino acids long. CDR3 in DNA: TGTGCCAGCTCACCATCCAGGCTGGCCGATGAGCAGTTCTTC. This encodes CASSPSRLADEQFF.

This chain joins TRBV25-1 and TRBJ1-4, with TRBD1 as a possible D gene (6 bases). The CDR3 is 15 residues long. Trimming removed 3 bases from V and 11 bases from J, with 19 bases in between. Germline V gene sequence: CDR1 MGHDK, CDR2 SYGVNS. CDR3 amino acids: CASSEDPGDMRKLFF. As DNA, the CDR3 is TGTGCCAGCAGTGAGGATCCAGGGGATATGAGGAAACTGTTTTTT.

The chain has TRBV5-6 and TRBJ1-1; D is uncertain. The germline gives CDR1 SGHDT, CDR2 YYEEEE. The CDR3 consists of 13 residues. Trimming cost V 0 bases and J 8 bases, with 11 bases left between them. The CDR3 reads CASSLERALEAFF. The CDR3 nucleotides read TGTGCCAGCAGCTTGGAAAGGGCCCTGGAAGCTTTCTTT.

This sequence joins TRBV30 and TRBJ1-4, with a tentative D call TRBD1 (5 bases). Trimming stripped 2 bases from V and 7 bases from J, with 14 bases between. The CDR3 runs 14 residues. CDR1 is GTSNPN and CDR2 is SVGIG in the germline V gene (reference sequence). The CDR3 here is CAWSPGGGSEKLFF. The CDR3 nucleotides are TGTGCCTGGAGTCCCGGCGGGGGGTCTGAAAAACTGTTTTTT. Combining the CDR3 with reference TRBV30 and TRBJ1-4 gives the whole variable domain SQTIHQWPATLVQPVGSPLSLECTVEGTSNPNLYWYRQAAGRGLQLLFYSVGIGQISSEVPQNLSASRPQDRQFILSSKKLLLSDSGFYLCAWSPGGGSEKLFFGSGTQLSVL.

The chain is built from TRBV7-3 and TRBJ1-2; a weak D match, TRBD1 (5 bases). Trimming removed 1 base at V and 8 bases at J, with 17 bases between. In germline, CDR1 is SGHTA, CDR2 FQGTGA. This CDR3 has 15 amino acids. CDR3: CASSLMFSGPVGYTF. Here the CDR3 DNA reads TGTGCCAGCAGCTTAATGTTCTCAGGGCCTGTCGGCTACACCTTC.

This rearrangement joins TRBV4-2 to TRBJ1-2; D might be TRBD1 (5 bases). The germline V gene has CDR1 LGHNA and CDR2 YNFKEQ. CDR3 length: 14 amino acids. V was clipped by 5 bases and J by 8 bases, with 18 bases between them. The CDR3 is CASSSFLKTGGYTF. The CDR3 DNA is TGTGCCAGCAGCTCTTTTCTTAAAACAGGAGGCTACACCTTC.

The chain uses TRBV20-1 and TRBJ1-2, with 8 bases that match TRBD1. The CDR3 runs to 14 residues. After removal of 0 bases from V and 5 bases from J, the junction contained 5 bases not matched to a gene. The germline gives CDR1 DFQATT, CDR2 SNEGSKA (reference sequence). The CDR3, as DNA: TGCAGTGCTAGAGAACCGACAGGGGAGTATGGCTACACCTTC. It encodes CSAREPTGEYGYTF.

The chain is built from TRBV3-1 and TRBJ1-1, with a weak D call TRBD1 (6 bases). This CDR3 spans 15 amino acids. Per the germline V gene, CDR1 is LGHDT and CDR2 is YNNKEL (reference sequence). V was pared by 4 bases and J by 2 bases, with 14 bases between. The CDR3 DNA is TGTGCCAGCAGCCGATTAGGGGGGGGTAACACTGAAGCTTTCTTT. It is translated as CASSRLGGGNTEAFF.

The rearrangement joins TRBV5-1 to TRBJ2-3; 8 bases align to TRBD2. V was clipped by 3 bases and J by 4 bases; unmatched bases: 22. CDR1 and CDR2 from the germline V gene are SGHRS and YFSETQ. This CDR3 is built from 20 residues. Here the CDR3 reads CASSSAPSLRREGRADTQYF. CDR3 in DNA: TGCGCCAGCAGCTCTGCGCCCTCCTTAAGACGGGAGGGGCGGGCAGATACGCAGTATTTT. The full variable domain, rest sourced from reference TRBV5-1 and TRBJ2-3, is KAGVTQTPRYLIKTRGQQVTLSCSPISGHRSVSWYQQTPGQGLQFLFEYFSETQRNKGNFPGRFSGRQFSNSRSEMNVSTLELGDSALYLCASSSAPSLRREGRADTQYFGPGTRLTVL.

The rearrangement links TRBV18 to TRBJ2-7; no clear D gene. Per germline, CDR1 KGHSH and CDR2 LQKENI. CDR3 length equals 13 residues. The V and J ends lost 4 bases and 0 bases respectively, with 7 bases between them. As DNA, the CDR3 is TGTGCCAGCTCACAGGGTATCTCCTACGAGCAGTACTTC. Its protein is CASSQGISYEQYF.

The CDR3 DNA follows: TGCAGTGCTAGAGAAGGGGGGGGCAGACAGCCCCAGCATTTT. Its protein product is CSAREGGGRQPQHF. The V and J genes are TRBV20-1 and TRBJ1-5; D might be TRBD1 (6 bases). Between the trimmed V and J ends, which lost 0 bases and 7 bases, there was a span of 13 bases. Germline loops: CDR1 DFQATT, CDR2 SNEGSKA (reference sequence). The CDR3 sequence is 14 residues long.

V usage is TRBV20-1 and J usage is TRBJ1-6, with D tentatively TRBD1 (5 bases). Germline CDR1 DFQATT, CDR2 SNEGSKA (reference sequence). There are 20 residues in the CDR3. V lost 1 base and J 0 bases, leaving 22 bases between the germline ends. CDR3 residues: CSARGRGRRTGSSYNSPLHF. As DNA, the CDR3 is TGCAGTGCTAGAGGTCGAGGACGGAGAACAGGAAGCTCCTATAATTCACCCCTCCACTTT.

DNA of the CDR3: TGTGCCAGCAGTTTAGCGGGACCTTACGAGCAGTACTTC. It codes for CASSLAGPYEQYF. The V gene is TRBV12-3 or TRBV12-4, the J gene TRBJ2-7; D possibly uses TRBD1 or TRBD2 (5 bases each). V lost 0 bases and J lost 4, with 7 bases in between. The length of the CDR3 is 13 residues.

The V and J genes are TRBV12-5 and TRBJ2-3; 8 bases line up with TRBD2. V was pared by 5 bases and J by 7 bases, with 17 bases of the junction left unmatched. The CDR3 length is 17 residues. Germline values: CDR1 LGHNT, CDR2 FRNRAP. The CDR3 spells CASGPSAGAFLANTQYF. The DNA of the CDR3 is TGTGCTAGTGGTCCCTCAGCGGGGGCTTTTCTAGCAAATACGCAGTATTTT. Together with reference TRBV12-5 and TRBJ2-3, the CDR3 gives the full variable domain: DARVTQTPRHKVTEMGQEVTMRCQPILGHNTVFWYRQTMMQGLELLAYFRNRAPLDDSGMPKDRFSAEMPDATLATLKIQPSEPRDSAVYFCASGPSAGAFLANTQYFGPGTRLTVL.

V and J are TRBV5-1 and TRBJ2-7; D gene ambiguous. V lost 2 bases and J lost 7, with 10 bases in between. This CDR3 has 12 residues. Looked up from germline, CDR1 is SGHRS and CDR2 is YFSETQ. CDR3 in DNA: TGCGCCAGCAGCTTCAATTCCGGGGAGCAGTACTTC. Translation: CASSFNSGEQYF.

This chain uses TRBV4-2 with TRBJ2-3, with 11 bases fitting TRBD2. The CDR3 is made up of 18 amino acids. The V gene end was trimmed by 1 base and the J gene end by 0 bases; junction bases not matched to a gene: 6. Per the germline V gene, CDR1 is LGHNA and CDR2 is YNFKEQ. This chain's CDR3 is CASSQALGTSGSTDTQYF. The DNA for the CDR3 is TGTGCCAGCAGCCAAGCGCTAGGGACTAGCGGAAGCACAGATACGCAGTATTTT.

The chain recombines TRBV7-8 with TRBJ2-6; 7 bases are a match to TRBD1. Trimming removed 4 bases from V and 2 bases from J; junction bases left unmatched: 14. The CDR3 is made up of 19 amino acids. Germline values: CDR1 SGHVS, CDR2 FQNEAQ. The CDR3 coding sequence is TGTGCCAGCAGCTCAAGCTCGCAGGGGGTTCTCCCTGGGGCCAACGTCCTGACTTTC. Translation: CASSSSSQGVLPGANVLTF.

The chain combines TRBV4-1 with TRBJ1-2, with 9 bases that match TRBD1. Germline CDR1 MGHRA, CDR2 YSYEKL. The trim removed 1 base at V and 14 bases at J, leaving 17 bases unmatched. The CDR3 spans 16 residues. Here the CDR3 reads CASSQAEGQGVHQGTF. CDR3 DNA sequence: TGCGCCAGCAGCCAAGCCGAGGGACAGGGAGTCCATCAGGGAACCTTC.

The chain carries TRBV24-1 and TRBJ2-2, with 7 bases fitting TRBD1. Trimming at V came to 3 bases and at J to 4 bases, leaving 7 bases not matched to a gene. Germline CDR1 KGHDR, CDR2 SFDVKD. The CDR3 has 16 amino acids. CDR3 protein: CATSDPRTGPTGELFF. CDR3 bases: TGTGCCACCAGTGATCCCCGGACAGGACCCACCGGGGAGCTGTTTTTT.

The chain recombines TRBV27 with TRBJ1-2; 7 bases agree with TRBD1. The CDR3 runs 13 residues. From germline, CDR1 is MNHEY and CDR2 SMNVEV (reference sequence). Trimming removed 6 bases from V and 0 bases from J; junction bases left unmatched: 1. The CDR3 sequence: CASRRGPNYGYTF. In DNA form, the CDR3 reads TGTGCCAGCAGAAGGGGGCCTAACTATGGCTACACCTTC.